This TCR beta chain is from a study of neurological immune-mediated disorders. From the 5' RACE reads, TCRdb called clonotypes with MiXCR, one entry per CDR3 protein. Of 65,000 to 90,000 distinct CDR3 sequences listed, 10% are singletons. This clonotype was recorded at least ten times. Trimming cost V 4 bases and J 2 bases, with 11 bases left between them. The CDR3 consists of 14 residues. The germline V gene encodes CDR1 MNHNS and CDR2 SASEGT. Libraries used 2 million unsorted PBMCs kept frozen in RNAlater. The chain has TRBV6-1 and TRBJ1-2; D not resolved. The TCR was taken from a man aged 35 to 55 in good health. Sequences were obtained from PBMCs. CDR3 sequence: CASSVPGGNYGYTF. In DNA, the CDR3 is TGTGCCAGCAGTGTACCGGGAGGGAACTATGGCTACACCTTC.